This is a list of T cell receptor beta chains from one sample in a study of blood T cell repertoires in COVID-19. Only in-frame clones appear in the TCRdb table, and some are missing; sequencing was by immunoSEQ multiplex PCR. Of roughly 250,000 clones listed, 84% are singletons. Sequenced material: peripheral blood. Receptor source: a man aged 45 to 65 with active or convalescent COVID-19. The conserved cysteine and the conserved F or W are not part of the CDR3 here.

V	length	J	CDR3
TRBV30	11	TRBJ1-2	AWRSDSSYGYT
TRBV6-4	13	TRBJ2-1	ASETGGNSYNEQF
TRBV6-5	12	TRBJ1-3	ASHTTGSGNTIY
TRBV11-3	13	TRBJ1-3	ASSATGVSGNTIY
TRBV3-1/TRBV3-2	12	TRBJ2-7	ASTLAGSSYEQY
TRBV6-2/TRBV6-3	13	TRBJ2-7	ASSYSGQGVDEQY
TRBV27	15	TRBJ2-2	ASSLVGSGGQTGELF
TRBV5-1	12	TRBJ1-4	ASSPEGGDEKLF
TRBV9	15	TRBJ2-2	ASSSFAGTGGTGELF
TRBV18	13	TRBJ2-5	ASSRDRIQQETQY
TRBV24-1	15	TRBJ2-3	ATSDRQFSGGTDTQY
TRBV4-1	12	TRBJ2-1	ASSHQRGNNEQF
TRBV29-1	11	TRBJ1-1	SARDSLTTEAF
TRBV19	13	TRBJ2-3	ASSILSASTDTQY
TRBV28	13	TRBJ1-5	ASSPRTGNNQPQH
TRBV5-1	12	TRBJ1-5	ASTRRVGNQPQH
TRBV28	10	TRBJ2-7	ASSWGAYEQY
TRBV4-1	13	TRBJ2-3	ASSLPGTGTDTQY
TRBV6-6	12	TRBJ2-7	ASSYSPIYYEQY
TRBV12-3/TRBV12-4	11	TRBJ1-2	ASSLQGNYGYT
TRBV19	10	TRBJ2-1	ASITPGGEQF
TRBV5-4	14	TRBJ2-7	ASSPGGYRKSYEQY